This note documents a single T cell receptor (beta chain) sequence. Its antigen is as yet unknown. The sample originates from a study of Ad26.COV2.S vaccination and SARS-CoV-2 variants. Study-wide results and limits: Substantial response breadth was reportedly seen for spike-specific CD8+ and CD4+ T cells after vaccination.

As to treatment: about 20 received Ad26.COV2.S at low or high dose, single or two shots; about five received placebo; per-sample allocation not given. Samples were taken on day 63 after the first vaccine or placebo injection. Method: immunoSEQ multiplex PCR; TCRdb's copy keeps in-frame clones and lacks some. The sample has around 450,000 clones, around nine tenths seen once. The V and J ends lost 5 bases and 5 bases respectively, with 15 bases between them. The CDR3 is made up of 14 amino acids. The germline CDR1 and CDR2 sequences are MDHEN and SYDVKM. The TCR comes from a person between 18 and 60 years old who received the Ad26.COV2.S COVID-19 vaccine or a placebo. The chain has TRBV28 and TRBJ2-5; no definite D call. The sequenced sample was peripheral blood, obtained in a trial of Ad26.COV2.S vaccine versus placebo. The CDR3 DNA follows: TGTGCCAGCAGTAGCCCGGACCTCACGGAGACCCAGTACTTC. Translation: CASSSPDLTETQYF.